Shown below are 2 T cell receptor beta chains from a single sample sequenced in a study of CD8 T cells in Susac syndrome. RNA, at 0.5 to 1 ug, was reverse transcribed with random hexamers. TCRdb recomputed calls from the immunoSEQ multiplex PCR reads with MiXCR, one row per CDR3 protein. The data contain roughly 89,000 distinct CDR3 sequences, roughly 96% of them singletons. The specimen was CD8+ T cells from PBMCs. The receptors come from a human donor with Susac syndrome.

The rearrangement uses TRBV3-1 and TRBJ2-7; a possible D gene is TRBD2 (6 bases). Trimming cost V 4 bases and J 3 bases, with 13 bases left between them. Germline V gives CDR1 LGHDT, CDR2 YNNKEL (reference sequence). The CDR3 extends over 14 amino acids. In nucleotides, the CDR3 is TGTGCCAGCAGCCGGCGGGACGGAAGCTACGAGCAGTACTTC. Its translation is CASSRRDGSYEQYF.

The genes are TRBV5-1 and TRBJ2-2; D perhaps matches TRBD1 (7 bases). This CDR3 is built from 17 residues. The germline gives CDR1 SGHRS, CDR2 YFSETQ. Trimming removed 0 bases from V and 6 bases from J, with 18 bases in between. This CDR3 reads CASSLAGRQGGSGELFF. In DNA form, the CDR3 reads TGCGCCAGCAGCTTGGCTGGTCGACAGGGAGGTTCCGGGGAGCTGTTTTTT.